This T cell receptor beta chain stems from a study of regulatory T cells in long-lasting Graves disease. Study background: Graves' patients diagnosed newly had used antithyroid drugs under 3 months. Study-wide results and limits: TRBV28, TRBJ1-2 and TRBJ2-5 emerged as the favored segments in persistent disease.

The CDR3 is made up of 14 amino acids. The junction had 8 bases not matched to a gene; V was cut back by 3 bases and J by 5 bases. CDR1 is DFQATT, CDR2 SNEGSKA, per germline (reference sequence). Construction of the TCR beta libraries employed iRepertoire HTBI primers in conjunction with Arm-PCR of CDR3 regions. MiXCR, applied by TCRdb to the multiplex PCR reads, yields one record per CDR3 protein. The sample consists of about 620,000 distinct CDR3 sequences, approximately 15% of them appearing once. Time point described: newly diagnosed GD, antithyroid drugs for less than 3 months. Construction of the TCR library relied on RNA isolated from PBMCs. Investigators report Graves' disease was diagnosed under American Thyroid Association guidelines. Details on this clonotype: Its specificity is unknown.

These sequences were also reported in another study, on T cells in Graves' hyperthyroidism and ophthalmopathy. As reported in that work: Most thyroid clonotypes that were expanded above 0.001 also turned up in blood.

This rearrangement joins TRBV20-1 to TRBJ2-7, with TRBD1 matching 9 bases. The sequence was obtained from a woman in her thirties with Graves disease. Source: peripheral blood mononuclear cells (PBMCs), taken at new diagnosis, from a patient treated with antithyroid drugs. CDR3 protein: CSARGGTGFHEQYF. CDR3 sequence (DNA): TGCAGTGCTAGGGGGGGGACAGGGTTTCACGAGCAGTACTTC.